The 14 T cell receptor beta chains below were found in one sample sequenced in a study of T cell responses to AZD1222 COVID-19 vaccine. Generated by immunoSEQ multiplex PCR, the TCRdb table keeps only in-frame clones and is missing some. The table lists 70,000 to 90,000 clones, approximately 89% of them singletons. Specimen: peripheral blood, collected on day 0 of AZD1222 vaccination. These receptors all come from an adult in good health.

The rearrangement links TRBV11-3 to TRBJ2-3; no clear D gene. The CDR3 spans 15 residues. The germline CDR1 and CDR2 sequences are SGHNT and YENEEA. V gave up 11 bases and J gave up 2 bases, with 20 bases separating them. The CDR3 sequence is CASARGAGLTDTQYF. CDR3 coding DNA: TGTGCCTCCGCTCGAGGAGCTGGCCTCACAGATACGCAGTATTTT.

The chain employs TRBV19 and TRBJ1-1; possibly TRBD1 for D (5 bases). V lost 3 bases and J lost 4, with 12 bases in between. The germline CDR1 and CDR2 sequences are LNHDA and SQIVND (reference sequence). The CDR3 loop spans 14 amino acids. The DNA for the CDR3 is TGTGCCAGTAGTATTGGACACGGGCTCACTGAAGCTTTCTTT. Its protein product is CASSIGHGLTEAFF.

The V gene is TRBV4-1, the J gene TRBJ2-2; D call uncertain. Looked up from germline, CDR1 is MGHRA and CDR2 is YSYEKL. V was cut by 0 bases and J by 4 bases, with 3 bases left in between. This CDR3 region has 13 residues. CDR3 sequence: CASSQEATGELFF. The CDR3 region has the DNA TGCGCCAGCAGCCAAGAGGCCACCGGGGAGCTGTTTTTT.

The V and J genes are TRBV7-9 and TRBJ1-6; a weak D match, TRBD1 (5 bases). CDR3 length: 14 residues. Per the germline V gene, CDR1 is SEHNR and CDR2 is FQNEAQ (reference sequence). Trimming pared 3 bases from V and 8 bases from J, leaving 11 bases between. The CDR3 loop is CASSLGGADSPLHF. CDR3 bases: TGTGCCAGCAGCTTGGGGGGTGCGGATTCACCCCTCCACTTT. The full variable domain, in which reference TRBV7-9 and TRBJ1-6 provide the parts outside the CDR3, is DTGVSQNPRHKITKRGQNVTFRCDPISEHNRLYWYRQTLGQGPEFLTYFQNEAQLEKSRLLSDRFSAERPKGSFSTLEIQRTEQGDSAMYLCASSLGGADSPLHFGNGTRLTVT.

The chain is built from TRBV6-1 and TRBJ2-4; unclear D gene. Germline CDR1 is MNHNS and CDR2 is SASEGT. Trimming removed 2 bases from V and 0 bases from J, with 11 bases in between. The CDR3 runs to 16 residues. This CDR3 is CASSELGKLAKNIQYF. CDR3 DNA sequence: TGTGCCAGCAGTGAACTGGGAAAACTAGCCAAAAACATTCAGTACTTC.

This sequence joins TRBV14 and TRBJ1-2; tentatively, D is TRBD1 (6 bases). The germline V gene encodes CDR1 SGHDN and CDR2 FVKESK. The V end lost 2 bases, the J end lost 2 bases, and 6 bases lay between the germline ends. The CDR3 covers 13 residues. The CDR3 reads CASSQQGNYGYTF. In DNA form, the CDR3 reads TGTGCCAGCAGCCAACAGGGGAACTATGGCTACACCTTC.

The chain couples TRBV5-1 to TRBJ1-2; the D is unclear. CDR3 length: 15 amino acids. Between the trimmed V and J ends, which lost 0 bases and 0 bases, there was a span of 9 bases. Germline assignment: CDR1 SGHRS and CDR2 YFSETQ. In nucleotides, the CDR3 is TGCGCCAGCAGCTTGGAGACTGGGACTAACTATGGCTACACCTTC. Protein sequence: CASSLETGTNYGYTF.

This chain uses TRBV20-1 with TRBJ1-1, with unresolved D. Germline V gene sequence: CDR1 DFQATT, CDR2 SNEGSKA (reference sequence). This CDR3 has 11 residues. V dropped 6 bases and J dropped 4 bases, with 9 bases sitting between them. The CDR3 here is CSAMKGTEAFF. CDR3 DNA: TGCAGTGCAATGAAGGGCACTGAAGCTTTCTTT.

The chain links TRBV9 to TRBJ2-5; 8 nucleotides align to TRBD1. Germline CDR1 reads SGDLS; CDR2 reads YYNGEE. The CDR3 spans 15 residues. V shed 4 bases, J shed 5 bases, and the junction held 10 bases outside the gene matches. The DNA of the CDR3 is TGTGCCAGCAGCTCCAGGACAGGGCTTCGGGAGACCCAGTACTTC. Translation: CASSSRTGLRETQYF.

The chain has TRBV2 and TRBJ1-1; the D is unclear. The CDR3 runs to 14 residues. In germline, CDR1 is SNHLY, CDR2 FYNNEI. Between the trimmed V and J ends, which lost 7 bases and 8 bases, there was a span of 20 bases. CDR3 bases: TGTGCCAGCATGGGCGGGGAGACTCCCCCGGAAGCTTTCTTT. Translated, it gives CASMGGETPPEAFF. Variable domain in full (rest from reference TRBV2 and TRBJ1-1): EPEVTQTPSHQVTQMGQEVILRCVPISNHLYFYWYRQILGQKVEFLVSFYNNEISEKSEIFDDQFSVERPDGSNFTLKIRSTKLEDSAMYFCASMGGETPPEAFFGQGTRLTVV.

The V and J genes are TRBV15 and TRBJ1-1; 7 bases are a match to TRBD1. The CDR3 sequence is 14 residues long. CDR1 is LNHNV, CDR2 YYDKDF, per germline (reference sequence). J lost 4 bases, V lost 5 bases, and 7 bases had no gene match. The CDR3 spells CATSLNRGGTEAFF. CDR3 in DNA: TGTGCCACCAGCCTGAACAGGGGTGGCACTGAAGCTTTCTTT.

The chain couples TRBV19 to TRBJ1-6; tentative D call: TRBD1 (5 bases). Germline loops: CDR1 LNHDA, CDR2 SQIVND (reference sequence). With 6 bases removed from V and 4 bases from J, the gap between germline ends came to 10 bases. The CDR3 loop spans 14 amino acids. The CDR3 DNA is TGTGCCAGTAGCCCCGGGACGTATAATTCACCCCTCCACTTT. It is translated as CASSPGTYNSPLHF. Combining the CDR3 with reference TRBV19 and TRBJ1-6 gives the whole variable domain DGGITQSPKYLFRKEGQNVTLSCEQNLNHDAMYWYRQDPGQGLRLIYYSQIVNDFQKGDIAEGYSVSREKKESFPLTVTSAQKNPTAFYLCASSPGTYNSPLHFGNGTRLTVT.

This chain joins TRBV24-1 and TRBJ1-3; 7 nucleotides align to TRBD1. Trimming cost V 1 base and J 0 bases; bases outside gene matches: 5. The CDR3 loop spans 17 amino acids. Germline V gene lookup returns CDR1 KGHDR and CDR2 SFDVKD. CDR3 sequence reads: CATSDFSRGPSGNTIYF. CDR3 nucleotide sequence: TGTGCCACCAGTGATTTTTCTAGGGGGCCCTCTGGAAACACCATATATTTT.

The rearrangement uses TRBV6-2 or TRBV6-3 and TRBJ2-6, with a possible D match to TRBD1 (6 bases). Per the germline V gene, CDR1 is MNHEY and CDR2 is SVGEGT. The CDR3 covers 17 residues. Trimming removed 0 bases at V and 0 bases at J, with 9 bases between. This CDR3 is CASSYSDSSSGANVLTF. CDR3 DNA: TGTGCCAGCAGTTACTCGGACAGTTCCTCTGGGGCCAACGTCCTGACTTTC.